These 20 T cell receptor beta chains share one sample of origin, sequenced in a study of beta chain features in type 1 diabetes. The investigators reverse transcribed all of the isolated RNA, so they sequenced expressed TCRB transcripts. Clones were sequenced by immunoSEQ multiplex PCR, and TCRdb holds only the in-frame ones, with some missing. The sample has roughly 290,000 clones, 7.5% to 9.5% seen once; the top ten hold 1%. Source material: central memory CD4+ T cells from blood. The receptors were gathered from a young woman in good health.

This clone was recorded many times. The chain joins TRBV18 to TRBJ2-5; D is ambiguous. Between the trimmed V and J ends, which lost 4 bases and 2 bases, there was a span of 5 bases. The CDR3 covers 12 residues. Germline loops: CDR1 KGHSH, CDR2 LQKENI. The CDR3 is CASSRVQETQYF. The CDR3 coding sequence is TGTGCCAGCTCACGGGTACAAGAGACCCAGTACTTC.

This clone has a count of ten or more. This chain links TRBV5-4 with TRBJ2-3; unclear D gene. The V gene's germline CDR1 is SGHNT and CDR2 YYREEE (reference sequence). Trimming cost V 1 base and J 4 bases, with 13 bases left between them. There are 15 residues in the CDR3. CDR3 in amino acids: CASSLYGRSPDTQYF. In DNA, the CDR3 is TGTGCCAGCAGCTTGTACGGCCGGTCCCCAGATACGCAGTATTTT.

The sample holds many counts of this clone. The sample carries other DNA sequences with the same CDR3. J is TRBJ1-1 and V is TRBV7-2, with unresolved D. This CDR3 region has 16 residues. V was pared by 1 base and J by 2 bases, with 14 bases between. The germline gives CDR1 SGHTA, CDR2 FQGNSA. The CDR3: CASSLESGRANTEAFF. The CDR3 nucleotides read TGTGCCAGCAGCTTAGAATCGGGGAGGGCCAACACTGAAGCTTTCTTT.

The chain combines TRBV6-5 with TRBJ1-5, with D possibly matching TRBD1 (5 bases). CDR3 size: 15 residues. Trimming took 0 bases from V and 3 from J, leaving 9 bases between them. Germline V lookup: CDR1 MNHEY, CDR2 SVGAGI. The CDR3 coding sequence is TGTGCCAGCAGTTACTCTGGGGCAGCCAATCAGCCCCAGCATTTT. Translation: CASSYSGAANQPQHF.

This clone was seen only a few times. This CDR3 is CASSIQNIDNEQFF. DNA for the CDR3: TGTGCCAGTAGTATACAGAACATCGACAATGAGCAGTTCTTC. V usage is TRBV19 and J usage is TRBJ2-1; D not resolved. The germline V gene has CDR1 LNHDA and CDR2 SQIVND (reference sequence). Trimming took off 2 bases at V and 5 bases at J, with 10 bases between the two ends. The CDR3 spans 14 residues.

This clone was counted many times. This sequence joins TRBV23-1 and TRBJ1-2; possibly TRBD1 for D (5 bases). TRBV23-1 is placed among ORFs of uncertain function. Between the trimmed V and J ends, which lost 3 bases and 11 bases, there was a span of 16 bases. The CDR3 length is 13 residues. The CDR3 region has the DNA TGCGCCAGCAGTCACAACCGGGGCCGACTGTACACCTTC. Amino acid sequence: CASSHNRGRLYTF.

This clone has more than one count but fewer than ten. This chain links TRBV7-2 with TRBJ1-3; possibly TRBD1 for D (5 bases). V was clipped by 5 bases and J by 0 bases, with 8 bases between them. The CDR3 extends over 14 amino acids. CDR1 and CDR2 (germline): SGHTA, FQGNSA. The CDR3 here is CASSRQSSGNTIYF. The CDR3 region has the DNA TGTGCCAGCAGCCGACAGTCCTCTGGAAACACCATATATTTT.

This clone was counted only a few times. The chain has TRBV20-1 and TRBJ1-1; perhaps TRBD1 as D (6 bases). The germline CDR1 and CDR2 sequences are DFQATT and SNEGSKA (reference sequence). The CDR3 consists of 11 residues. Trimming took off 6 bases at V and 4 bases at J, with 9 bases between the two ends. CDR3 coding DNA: TGCAGTGCAACACAGGGCACTGAAGCTTTCTTT. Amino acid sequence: CSATQGTEAFF.

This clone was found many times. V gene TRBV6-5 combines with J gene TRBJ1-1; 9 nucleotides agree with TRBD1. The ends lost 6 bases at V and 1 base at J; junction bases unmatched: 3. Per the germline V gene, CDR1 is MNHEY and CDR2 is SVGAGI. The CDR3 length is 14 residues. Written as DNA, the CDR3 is TGTGCCAGCAGCCGGGACAGGGCGAACACTGAAGCTTTCTTT. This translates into CASSRDRANTEAFF.

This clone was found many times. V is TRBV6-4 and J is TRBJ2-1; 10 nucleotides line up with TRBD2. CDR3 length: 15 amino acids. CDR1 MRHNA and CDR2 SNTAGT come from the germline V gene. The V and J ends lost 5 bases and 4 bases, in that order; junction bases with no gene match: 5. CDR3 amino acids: CASSSGRATYNEQFF. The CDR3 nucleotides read TGTGCCAGCAGTAGCGGGAGGGCCACGTACAATGAGCAGTTCTTC.

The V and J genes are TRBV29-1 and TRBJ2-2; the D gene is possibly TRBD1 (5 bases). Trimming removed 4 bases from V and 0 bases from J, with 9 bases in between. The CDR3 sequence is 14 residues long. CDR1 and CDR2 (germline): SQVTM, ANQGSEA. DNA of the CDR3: TGCAGCGTTGCGGCAGGGACGAACACCGGGGAGCTGTTTTTT. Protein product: CSVAAGTNTGELFF.

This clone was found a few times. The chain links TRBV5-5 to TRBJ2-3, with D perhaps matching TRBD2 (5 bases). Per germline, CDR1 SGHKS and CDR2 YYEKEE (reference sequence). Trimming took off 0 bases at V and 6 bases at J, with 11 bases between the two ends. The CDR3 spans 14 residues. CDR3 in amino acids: CASSLDGVGDTQYF. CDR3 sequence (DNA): TGTGCCAGCAGCTTGGACGGGGTAGGGGATACGCAGTATTTT.

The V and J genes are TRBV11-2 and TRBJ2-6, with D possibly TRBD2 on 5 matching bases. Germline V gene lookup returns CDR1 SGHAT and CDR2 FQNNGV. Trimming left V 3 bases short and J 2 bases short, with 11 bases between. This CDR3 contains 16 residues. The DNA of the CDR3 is TGTGCCAGCAGCTTGAGGGTAGTGGCTGGGGCCAACGTCCTGACTTTC. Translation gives CASSLRVVAGANVLTF.

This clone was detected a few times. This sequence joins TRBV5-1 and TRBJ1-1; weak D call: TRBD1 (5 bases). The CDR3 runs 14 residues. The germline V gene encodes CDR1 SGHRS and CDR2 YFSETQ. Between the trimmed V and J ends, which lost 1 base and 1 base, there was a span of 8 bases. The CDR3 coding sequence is TGCGCCAGCAGCTTGAACGGACAGAACACTGAAGCTTTCTTT. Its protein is CASSLNGQNTEAFF.

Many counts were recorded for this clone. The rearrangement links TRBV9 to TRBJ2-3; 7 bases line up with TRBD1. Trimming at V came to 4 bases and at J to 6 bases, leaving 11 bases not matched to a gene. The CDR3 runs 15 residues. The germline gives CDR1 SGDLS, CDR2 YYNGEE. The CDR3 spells CASSPHRQGADTQYF. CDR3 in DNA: TGTGCCAGCAGCCCCCACCGACAGGGCGCGGATACGCAGTATTTT.

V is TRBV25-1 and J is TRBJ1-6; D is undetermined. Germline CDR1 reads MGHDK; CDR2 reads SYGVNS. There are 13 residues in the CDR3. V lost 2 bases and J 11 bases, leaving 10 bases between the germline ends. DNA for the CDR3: TGTGCCAGCAGTGAAGGAGGGAAGCCACCCCTCCACTTT. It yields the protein CASSEGGKPPLHF.

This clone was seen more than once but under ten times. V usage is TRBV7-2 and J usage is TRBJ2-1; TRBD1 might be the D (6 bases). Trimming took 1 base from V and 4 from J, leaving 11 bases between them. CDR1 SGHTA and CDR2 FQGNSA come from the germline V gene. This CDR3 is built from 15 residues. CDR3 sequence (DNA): TGTGCCAGCAGCTTAGACAGGGAGATGTACAATGAGCAGTTCTTC. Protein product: CASSLDREMYNEQFF.

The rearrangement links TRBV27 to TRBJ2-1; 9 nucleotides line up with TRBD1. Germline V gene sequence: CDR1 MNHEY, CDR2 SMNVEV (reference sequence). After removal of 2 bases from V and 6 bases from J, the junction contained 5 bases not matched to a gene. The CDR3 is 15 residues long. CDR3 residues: CASSLGDRAINEQFF. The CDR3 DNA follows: TGTGCCAGCAGTTTAGGGGACAGGGCGATCAATGAGCAGTTCTTC.

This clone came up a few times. In DNA, the CDR3 is TGTGCCAGCAGCTACCGGGAGACCTACGAGCAGTACTTC. Translating gives CASSYRETYEQYF. This chain links TRBV5-6 with TRBJ2-7, with a possible D match to TRBD2 (6 bases). V was pared by 3 bases and J by 2 bases, with 9 bases between. The CDR3 length is 13 residues. Germline V gives CDR1 SGHDT, CDR2 YYEEEE.

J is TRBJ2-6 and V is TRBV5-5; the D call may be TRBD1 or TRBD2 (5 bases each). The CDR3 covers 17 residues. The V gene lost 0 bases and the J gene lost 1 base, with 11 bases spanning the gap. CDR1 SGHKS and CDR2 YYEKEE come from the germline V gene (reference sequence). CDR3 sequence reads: CASSLASGGSGANVLTF. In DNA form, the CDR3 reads TGTGCCAGCAGCTTGGCCAGTGGGGGTTCTGGGGCCAACGTCCTGACTTTC.